This TCR beta chain was documented in a study of CD8 T cells in Susac syndrome. Healthy donors acted as controls, with matching for age and sex. Random-hexamer reverse transcription was applied to roughly 0.5 to 1 ug RNA. A single record per CDR3 protein comes from TCRdb applying MiXCR to the immunoSEQ multiplex PCR reads. The table includes approximately 170,000 distinct CDR3 sequences, approximately 90% detected once. The TCR sequence derives from a human donor in good health. Input material: CD4+ T cells from PBMCs.

DNA of the CDR3: TGTGCCACCAGTGATTCCAGGGGGCCAGATACGCAGTATTTT. It codes for CATSDSRGPDTQYF. The chain couples TRBV24-1 to TRBJ2-3; 8 nucleotides line up with TRBD1. Germline lookup yields CDR1 KGHDR and CDR2 SFDVKD. J gave up 4 bases and V 2 bases, and 1 base lay outside the gene matches. The CDR3 is made up of 14 amino acids.